These 10 T cell receptor beta chains share one sample of origin, sequenced in a study of T-cell memory formation after mild COVID-19 (dated by TCRdb to the early 2020s). Library generation was performed with 5' RACE. The reads were generated on an Illumina NovaSeq 6000. TCRdb took the public reads, trimmed them with fastp at Q25, ran MiXCR for clone calling and kept in-frame beta chains. Duplicate CDR3 protein sequences are folded into a single record with the most common DNA and genes. The sample includes around 300,000 distinct CDR3 sequences, with about 20% observed a single time. The top ten constitute under 30% of the sample. The sequenced sample was PBMCs or a T cell subset sorted from them (not recorded which). The receptors come from a man younger than 30 who had mild COVID-19 (a few samples of this study predate the infection). The sample titles of this study are shuffled in the database, so cell type and time point are left out; the donor was told from shared clones.

This clonotype was observed many times. The V call is TRBV18, the J call TRBJ2-1; 7 bases are shared with TRBD2. With 0 bases clipped from V and 7 bases from J, the junction kept 3 bases outside the gene matches. Germline loops: CDR1 KGHSH, CDR2 LQKENI. The CDR3 consists of 14 residues. CDR3 DNA: TGTGCCAGCTCACCACCCCGGGGGGTGAATGAGCAGTTCTTC. Its translation: CASSPPRGVNEQFF.

The V and J genes are TRBV20-1 and TRBJ2-7, with TRBD1 identical over 9 bases. The CDR3 sequence is 14 residues long. The junction had 5 bases not matched to a gene; V was cut back by 5 bases and J by 0 bases. Germline CDR1 is DFQATT and CDR2 is SNEGSKA (reference sequence). DNA of the CDR3: TGCAGTGCTGACCGGGACAGGGACTCCTACGAGCAGTACGTC. It specifies CSADRDRDSYEQYV.

This chain uses TRBV6-2 or TRBV6-3 with TRBJ1-5; D is unresolved. V lost 4 bases, J lost 13 bases, and 11 bases lay in between. This CDR3 is built from 11 residues. Germline V CDR1 and CDR2: MNHEY, SVGEGT. The CDR3 loop reads CASSFGPDQHF. In DNA form, the CDR3 reads TGTGCCAGCAGTTTCGGACCAGATCAGCATTTT.

The V gene is TRBV7-2, the J gene TRBJ2-5; 11 positions match TRBD1. Germline lookup yields CDR1 SGHTA and CDR2 FQGNSA. The CDR3 is made up of 14 amino acids. The trim removed 3 bases at V and 7 bases at J, leaving 4 bases unmatched. CDR3 DNA: TGTGCCAGCAGCTTGGGACAGGGGGAGGTGACCCAGTACTTC. It is translated as CASSLGQGEVTQYF.

This clonotype was observed a handful of times. The chain uses TRBV5-1 and TRBJ2-3, with no clear D. CDR1 is SGHRS, CDR2 YFSETQ, per germline. CDR3 length equals 13 residues. The V end was cut by 4 bases, the J end by 2 bases, with 8 bases between. In nucleotides, the CDR3 is TGCGCCAGCAGCGAACCCACCACAGATACGCAGTATTTT. Amino acid sequence: CASSEPTTDTQYF.

The V gene is TRBV27, the J gene TRBJ1-2; D not resolved. Trimming took 4 bases from V and 10 from J, leaving 13 bases between them. This CDR3 region has 12 residues. The germline gives CDR1 MNHEY, CDR2 SMNVEV (reference sequence). This CDR3 reads CASSYTGADYTF. The DNA for the CDR3 is TGTGCCAGCAGTTATACGGGAGCAGACTACACCTTC.

This clonotype has more than one count but fewer than ten. The chain has TRBV6-2 or TRBV6-3 and TRBJ2-7; the match to TRBD2 covers 7 bases. Per germline, CDR1 MNHEY and CDR2 SVGEGT. This CDR3 is 14 amino acids long. V shed 4 bases, J shed 4 bases, and the junction held 7 bases outside the gene matches. The CDR3 DNA follows: TGTGCCAGCAGTTCCCGGGGGGTCTTGTACGAGCAGTACTTC. It translates to CASSSRGVLYEQYF.

At least ten counts were recorded for this clonotype. This chain links TRBV7-9 with TRBJ2-7, with D possibly TRBD2 on 7 matching bases. Per germline, CDR1 SEHNR and CDR2 FQNEAQ (reference sequence). V lost 1 base and J lost 3, with 16 bases in between. The CDR3 extends over 16 amino acids. CDR3 DNA sequence: TGTGCCAGCAGCTTAGTTTCCAGGGAGGGACACTACGAGCAGTACGTC. Protein: CASSLVSREGHYEQYV.

Here the CDR3 reads CASSLGPASDEQYF. CDR3 nucleotide sequence: TGCGCCAGCAGCTTGGGACCGGCTTCCGACGAGCAGTACTTC. The chain couples TRBV5-1 to TRBJ2-7; D is unresolved. This CDR3 spans 14 amino acids. Germline V CDR1 and CDR2: SGHRS, YFSETQ. V lost 0 bases and J 5 bases, leaving 12 bases between the germline ends.

A few counts support this clonotype. The V and J genes are TRBV7-9 and TRBJ2-5, with a possible D match to TRBD1 (5 bases). Germline V CDR1 and CDR2: SEHNR, FQNEAQ (reference sequence). The CDR3 sequence is 19 residues long. The V and J ends lost 4 bases and 6 bases respectively, with 30 bases between them. The CDR3 DNA sequence: TGTGCCAGCAGCTCGGCCCGTCTGAATATGGTCCAGGGTGGGAAGACCCAGTACTTC. It translates to CASSSARLNMVQGGKTQYF.